These 27 T cell receptor beta chains originate from one sample sequenced in a study of molecular identifiers for immune sequencing clone quantification. TCRdb recomputed calls from the PCR reads with MiXCR, one row per CDR3 protein. The data show hundreds of thousands of distinct CDR3 sequences, under 25% seen once. The sequencing sample was made of naive CD8+ T cells from blood, with Jurkat cell RNA spiked in. Specified subset: FACS-sorted CD8+CD4-CCR7+CD45RA+ naive T cells. The receptors stem from a human donor in good health. Some libraries in this study had Jurkat cell RNA spiked in.

The genes are TRBV18 and TRBJ2-4; 7 positions agree with TRBD2. The germline V gene encodes CDR1 KGHSH and CDR2 LQKENI. V lost 2 bases to trimming and J lost 5 bases; unmatched junction nucleotides: 6. The length of the CDR3 is 15 residues. Here the CDR3 reads CASSPGNLAENIQYF. CDR3 DNA sequence: TGTGCCAGCTCACCAGGAAATCTAGCGGAAAACATTCAGTACTTC.

CDR3 amino acids: CASSPKGPRVYEQYF. The DNA for the CDR3 is TGTGCCAGCAGCCCCAAGGGGCCCAGGGTCTACGAGCAGTACTTC. The chain carries TRBV11-3 and TRBJ2-7; tentative D call: TRBD1 (5 bases). Trimming removed 5 bases at V and 3 bases at J, with 17 bases between. Germline V CDR1 and CDR2: SGHNT, YENEEA. The CDR3 loop spans 15 amino acids.

This clonotype has a count of ten or more. The rearrangement uses TRBV19 and TRBJ2-2; D is undetermined. The length of the CDR3 is 13 residues. Germline CDR1 LNHDA, CDR2 SQIVND (reference sequence). V was pared by 1 base and J by 6 bases, with 6 bases between. CDR3 residues: CASSIGQPGELFF. DNA for the CDR3: TGTGCCAGTAGTATAGGGCAGCCCGGGGAGCTGTTTTTT. The full variable domain, completed using reference TRBV19 and TRBJ2-2, is DGGITQSPKYLFRKEGQNVTLSCEQNLNHDAMYWYRQDPGQGLRLIYYSQIVNDFQKGDIAEGYSVSREKKESFPLTVTSAQKNPTAFYLCASSIGQPGELFFGEGSRLTVL.

With regard to this clonotype: Given a much more abundant clone one base away, this may be a read error. V gene TRBV20-1 combines with J gene TRBJ2-5; D gene ambiguous. CDR1 DFQATT and CDR2 SNEGSKA come from the germline V gene (reference sequence). V gave up 0 bases and J gave up 3 bases, with 11 bases separating them. The CDR3 covers 14 residues. CDR3 nucleotides: TGCAGTGCTAGAGATGAGAGCCCAGAAGAGACCCAGTACTTC. Amino acids: CSARDESPEETQYF.

About this clonotype itself: Relative to the germline gene, one junction end is altered; a read error may explain this. This chain joins TRBV7-9 and TRBJ2-5; perhaps TRBD2 as D (6 bases). The germline gives CDR1 SEHNR, CDR2 FQNEAQ (reference sequence). This CDR3 region has 16 residues. CDR3 nucleotide sequence: TGTGCCAGCAGCTTAGCGGAGGGACCCATACAAGAGCCCCAGTGCTTC. Protein sequence: CASSLAEGPIQEPQCF.

The sample holds a few counts of this clonotype. V and J are TRBV3-1 and TRBJ2-3, with 7 bases matching TRBD2. Germline values: CDR1 LGHDT, CDR2 YNNKEL (reference sequence). J was trimmed by 2 bases and V by 6 bases; bases with no gene match: 11. This CDR3 spans 16 amino acids. This CDR3 is CASSPWEGFYTDTQYF. In DNA form, the CDR3 reads TGTGCCAGCAGTCCCTGGGAGGGTTTCTACACAGATACGCAGTATTTT.

Comments on this clonotype: A much larger clone is a single base away; this may be a read error. V usage is TRBV12-3 or TRBV12-4 and J usage is TRBJ1-1; D remains unclear. This CDR3 is built from 13 residues. CDR3 sequence reads: CASSLVGSTEALF. The CDR3, as DNA: TGTGCCAGCAGTTTGGTGGGGTCTACTGAAGCTCTCTTT.

This clonotype was found a few times. The rearrangement uses TRBV5-5 and TRBJ2-7; 9 bases are shared with TRBD1. The CDR3 totals 16 residues. Trimming cost V 4 bases and J 2 bases; bases outside gene matches: 10. The germline V gene encodes CDR1 SGHKS and CDR2 YYEKEE (reference sequence). The CDR3 protein is CASSLTGTGPTYEQYF. The CDR3 DNA reads as TGTGCCAGCAGCCTAACCGGGACAGGGCCTACCTACGAGCAGTACTTC.

This clonotype has a count of ten or more. The J gene is TRBJ2-1, the V gene TRBV24-1; tentative D call: TRBD2 (5 bases). Germline CDR1 is KGHDR and CDR2 is SFDVKD. The CDR3 length is 13 residues. Between the trimmed V and J ends, which lost 8 bases and 5 bases, there was a span of 12 bases. CDR3 region: CATTAGVDNEQFF. CDR3 nucleotides: TGTGCCACCACGGCGGGCGTCGACAATGAGCAGTTCTTC.

This clonotype has just a few counts. The CDR3 loop reads CSARVLGGNEQFF. The CDR3 DNA follows: TGCAGTGCTAGAGTATTAGGGGGCAATGAGCAGTTCTTC. The chain carries TRBV20-1 and TRBJ2-1; possibly TRBD1 for D (6 bases). V lost 1 base and J lost 6, with 10 bases in between. This CDR3 spans 13 amino acids. Germline lookup yields CDR1 DFQATT and CDR2 SNEGSKA (reference sequence).

J is TRBJ2-5 and V is TRBV4-1; 9 nucleotides line up with TRBD2. Unmatched junction bases numbered 13, after V lost 4 bases and J lost 1 base. The CDR3 has 18 residues. Germline V CDR1 and CDR2: MGHRA, YSYEKL. The CDR3 DNA reads as TGCGCCAGCAGCCCCCCCGTGGGTCAGCGGGGGGCCCAAGAGACCCAGTACTTC. This encodes CASSPPVGQRGAQETQYF.

This clonotype showed up just a few times. V is TRBV29-1 and J is TRBJ2-2, with D possibly matching TRBD1 (6 bases). CDR1 and CDR2 (germline): SQVTM, ANQGSEA. Trimming pared 5 bases from V and 5 bases from J, leaving 15 bases between. This CDR3 is built from 14 residues. This chain's CDR3 is CSVPVGAGTGELFF. For the CDR3, the DNA is TGCAGCGTTCCGGTGGGGGCAGGGACCGGGGAGCTGTTTTTT.

This chain uses TRBV24-1 with TRBJ2-1, with D possibly TRBD2 on 6 matching bases. Germline V gene sequence: CDR1 KGHDR, CDR2 SFDVKD. The CDR3 length is 12 residues. With 9 bases removed from V and 6 bases from J, the gap between germline ends came to 11 bases. CDR3 bases: TGTGCCACCGCTAGCGTCTTCAATGAGCAGTTCTTC. The encoded protein is CATASVFNEQFF.

This clonotype was seen ten or more times. The rearrangement uses TRBV5-6 and TRBJ1-5, with 7 bases that match TRBD1. Trimming removed 4 bases from V and 6 bases from J; junction bases left unmatched: 7. The CDR3 is 14 residues long. Germline V gene lookup returns CDR1 SGHDT and CDR2 YYEEEE. CDR3: CASSLDRAGQPQHF. CDR3 bases: TGTGCCAGCAGCCTAGACAGGGCTGGTCAGCCCCAGCATTTT.

This clonotype was seen many times. The rearrangement joins TRBV7-9 to TRBJ1-4; D gene unclear. The ends were cut back, 4 bases at V and 0 bases at J, with 12 bases in the middle. The germline V gene encodes CDR1 SEHNR and CDR2 FQNEAQ (reference sequence). The CDR3 runs 16 residues. As DNA, the CDR3 is TGTGCCAGCAGCTCCGCCCAGAAGGCAACTAATGAAAAACTGTTTTTT. Encoded protein: CASSSAQKATNEKLFF.

The rearrangement links TRBV12-5 to TRBJ2-7; a possible D gene is TRBD1 (6 bases). With 7 bases removed from V and 1 base from J, the gap between germline ends came to 17 bases. Germline CDR1 is LGHNT and CDR2 is FRNRAP. The CDR3 is 15 residues long. CDR3 loop: CASAVGWTDSYEQYF. The DNA of the CDR3 is TGTGCTAGTGCCGTCGGATGGACAGATTCCTACGAGCAGTACTTC. Full variable domain (remainder filled in from reference TRBV12-5 and TRBJ2-7): DARVTQTPRHKVTEMGQEVTMRCQPILGHNTVFWYRQTMMQGLELLAYFRNRAPLDDSGMPKDRFSAEMPDATLATLKIQPSEPRDSAVYFCASAVGWTDSYEQYFGPGTRLTVT.

Note on this clonotype: This may arise from a read error, as a much more abundant clone is one base away. The CDR3 is CASGLGQGLVDGYTF. The CDR3 DNA is TGTGCCAGCGGTCTGGGACAGGGGCTTGTCGATGGCTACACCTTC. This rearrangement joins TRBV27 to TRBJ1-2; 10 positions match TRBD1. The CDR3 is 15 residues long. J gave up 6 bases and V 8 bases, and 12 bases lay outside the gene matches. From germline, CDR1 is MNHEY and CDR2 SMNVEV (reference sequence).

This clonotype was counted many times. V usage is TRBV7-8 and J usage is TRBJ2-3; 8 positions agree with TRBD1. The CDR3 loop spans 16 amino acids. V trimming: 6 bases; J trimming: 5 bases; junction bases outside the gene matches: 13. Germline lookup yields CDR1 SGHVS and CDR2 FQNEAQ. The CDR3 sequence: CASRSIGRGQKDTQYF. CDR3 bases: TGTGCCAGCAGATCAATCGGCAGGGGGCAAAAAGATACGCAGTATTTT. Complete variable domain (other parts from reference TRBV7-8 and TRBJ2-3): GAGVSQSPRYKVAKRGQDVALRCDPISGHVSLFWYQQALGQGPEFLTYFQNEAQLDKSGLPSDRFFAERPEGSVSTLKIQRTQQEDSAVYLCASRSIGRGQKDTQYFGPGTRLTVL.

The V gene is TRBV18, the J gene TRBJ2-1; no reliable D call. Germline V gene sequence: CDR1 KGHSH, CDR2 LQKENI. V gave up 5 bases and J gave up 4 bases, with 18 bases separating them. CDR3 length: 16 residues. The DNA for the CDR3 is TGTGCCAGCTCAACCGGACCACCCTCTAGGTACAATGAGCAGTTCTTC. Its translation is CASSTGPPSRYNEQFF.

A word on this clonotype: Being one base from a much bigger clone, this may be a read error. The CDR3 does not close with the conserved phenylalanine or tryptophan, likely indicating a read error. V is TRBV6-5 and J is TRBJ2-7, with 11 bases aligning to TRBD2. The germline gives CDR1 MNHEY, CDR2 SVGAGI. The CDR3 has 15 amino acids. Unmatched junction bases numbered 4, after V lost 2 bases and J lost 4 bases. CDR3 region: CASSYGASGGYEQYS. The CDR3 nucleotides are TGTGCCAGCAGTTACGGGGCTAGCGGGGGGTACGAGCAGTACTCC.

This clonotype was observed at least ten times. The chain links TRBV7-2 to TRBJ2-7; perhaps TRBD1 as D (6 bases). This CDR3 contains 14 residues. Germline V gene data show CDR1 as SGHTA and CDR2 as FQGNSA. Trimming stripped 6 bases from V and 3 bases from J, with 15 bases between. CDR3 DNA: TGTGCCAGCAGTCCCGCCCGGACAGACTACGAGCAGTACTTC. Its protein is CASSPARTDYEQYF.

The gene calls are TRBV6-1 and TRBJ2-3; 10 bases are shared with TRBD2. The trim removed 0 bases at V and 1 base at J, leaving 4 bases unmatched. The CDR3 runs to 17 residues. The germline V gene has CDR1 MNHNS and CDR2 SASEGT. The CDR3: CASSEASGGGGTDTQYF. The CDR3 nucleotides are TGTGCCAGCAGTGAAGCGAGCGGGGGGGGAGGCACAGATACGCAGTATTTT.

The chain recombines TRBV19 with TRBJ1-5, with D hard to call. The CDR3 is made up of 12 amino acids. CDR1 is LNHDA and CDR2 is SQIVND in the germline V gene (reference sequence). The V gene lost 3 bases and the J gene lost 6 bases, with 6 bases spanning the gap. CDR3 DNA: TGTGCCAGTAGTATCGGGGTTCAGCCCCAGCATTTT. It is translated as CASSIGVQPQHF.

This clonotype was seen at least ten times. This chain links TRBV6-6 with TRBJ2-1; D not certain. Per germline, CDR1 MNHNY and CDR2 SVGAGI (reference sequence). V lost 5 bases to trimming and J lost 4 bases, with 15 bases between them. The CDR3 totals 15 residues. Here the CDR3 reads CASSRLRSDYNEQFF. CDR3 bases: TGTGCCAGCAGTCGACTCCGGAGCGATTACAATGAGCAGTTCTTC.

With respect to this clonotype: Given a much more abundant clone one base away, this may be a read error. The V call is TRBV27, the J call TRBJ2-7, with D tentatively TRBD1 or TRBD2 (5 bases each). Germline CDR1 is MNHEY and CDR2 is SMNVEV (reference sequence). CDR3 length: 13 amino acids. This CDR3 reads CASILFSGHEQYF. For the CDR3, the DNA is TGTGCCAGCATTTTATTTTCGGGGCACGAGCAGTACTTC.

This clonotype was detected ten times or more. The chain couples TRBV7-2 to TRBJ1-1, with unresolved D. The CDR3 loop spans 16 amino acids. Germline V gene sequence: CDR1 SGHTA, CDR2 FQGNSA. V gave up 1 base and J gave up 4 bases, with 16 bases separating them. The CDR3 DNA reads TGTGCCAGCAGCTTAGGATATACCGGGTCGGGCACTGAAGCTTTCTTT. It is translated as CASSLGYTGSGTEAFF.

This clonotype was seen more than once but under ten times. One end of the junction varies from germline; a read error may be responsible. The chain uses TRBV23-1 and TRBJ1-5; possible D gene TRBD1, 6 bases. TRBV23-1 is an ORF, and what it does is uncertain. This CDR3 spans 18 amino acids. The CDR3 loop reads CASSQSNRALYSYQPQHF. As DNA, the CDR3 is TGCGCCAGCAGTCAATCGAACAGGGCGCTATATAGCTATCAGCCCCAGCATTTT.